A single sample is the source of the 26 T cell receptor beta chains below, sequenced in a study of T cells expressing NK-cell markers. For each CDR3 protein, TCRdb gives one entry from its re-call of the 5' RACE reads, without DNA. The table for this sample gives about 410,000 distinct CDR3 sequences. Source material: blood T cells: a sorted CD56 or NKG2C T cell subset, CD4+ or CD8+ T cells, or bulk PBMC T cells (not recorded which). The receptors here all came from a woman aged 45-65 years in good health.

J is TRBJ2-2 and V is TRBV4-2; TCRdb lists TRBD2, though no DNA is available to test this call. Germline V gene data show CDR1 as LGHNA and CDR2 as YNFKEQ. This CDR3 contains 16 residues. This CDR3 is CASSQDSGGFTGELFF.

This chain connects TRBV12-3 or TRBV12-4 to TRBJ2-2; TCRdb designates TRBD1, a call that cannot be tested without DNA. This CDR3 is 14 amino acids long. The CDR3 region is CASTPGEGPGELFF.

V is TRBV4-1 and J is TRBJ2-5; with no DNA, the TCRdb D assignment of TRBD2 cannot be verified. Per the germline V gene, CDR1 is MGHRA and CDR2 is YSYEKL. The CDR3 has 17 amino acids. CDR3 in amino acids: CASSHSPGTSELGTQYF.

The CDR3 spells CASSLIGPGDGNTIYF. The rearrangement uses TRBV5-1 and TRBJ1-3; TCRdb calls TRBD1, which cannot be checked without DNA. The CDR3 is made up of 16 amino acids. Germline assignment: CDR1 SGHRS and CDR2 YFSETQ.

This sequence joins TRBV7-2 and TRBJ2-7. The CDR3 extends over 13 amino acids. Germline-derived CDR1 and CDR2 are SGHTA and FQGNSA. The CDR3 protein is CASSLAGFGEQYF.

The CDR3: CSAPRTRGPAGDTQYF. V and J are TRBV20-1 and TRBJ2-3; TCRdb calls TRBD1, which cannot be checked without DNA. The germline V gene has CDR1 DFQATT and CDR2 SNEGSKA (reference sequence). CDR3 length: 16 amino acids.

J is TRBJ1-1 and V is TRBV27. Germline V gene lookup returns CDR1 MNHEY and CDR2 SMNVEV (reference sequence). There are 13 residues in the CDR3. The CDR3 reads CASALIGNTEAFF.

V gene TRBV5-1 combines with J gene TRBJ1-3. The germline V gene encodes CDR1 SGHRS and CDR2 YFSETQ. There are 13 residues in the CDR3. CDR3 protein: CASSDSSGNTIYF.

CDR3 in amino acids: CAILGDSTDTQYF. The rearrangement joins TRBV10-3 to TRBJ2-3; there is no DNA to check the TCRdb D call of TRBD1. The CDR3 spans 13 residues. Per the germline V gene, CDR1 is ENHRY and CDR2 is SYGVKD.

J is TRBJ2-2 and V is TRBV6-5. This CDR3 contains 14 residues. CDR1 and CDR2 (germline): MNHEY, SVGAGI. The CDR3: CASSYSDTSGELFF.

The rearrangement links TRBV12-3 or TRBV12-4 to TRBJ2-1; TCRdb's D gene call, TRBD2, goes unchecked for lack of DNA. The CDR3 consists of 11 residues. This chain's CDR3 is CASGRENEQFF.

The chain recombines TRBV12-3 or TRBV12-4 with TRBJ1-1. This CDR3 has 13 residues. CDR3 protein: CASTKKDRTEAFF.

This chain joins TRBV4-1 and TRBJ2-1; TCRdb outputs TRBD2, but without DNA this stays unchecked. Germline CDR1 reads MGHRA; CDR2 reads YSYEKL. The CDR3 runs 17 residues. The CDR3 is CASSPSSGTRVFNEQFF.

V and J are TRBV7-8 and TRBJ2-3; no DNA is available, so the TRBD2 call from TCRdb remains unchecked. Germline V lookup: CDR1 SGHVS, CDR2 FQNEAQ. The CDR3 has 16 residues. The CDR3 protein is CASSFPSGRRPDTQYF.

The rearrangement uses TRBV15 and TRBJ1-5. Germline lookup yields CDR1 LNHNV and CDR2 YYDKDF (reference sequence). CDR3 size: 13 residues. Here the CDR3 reads CATTHIPSQPQHF.

The V and J genes are TRBV7-2 and TRBJ2-7. CDR3 length: 12 residues. Germline CDR1 reads SGHTA; CDR2 reads FQGNSA. The CDR3 loop is CASSQYFYEQYF.

The CDR3 reads CASSPGLAGADTQYF. This sequence joins TRBV11-1 and TRBJ2-3; lacking DNA, the TRBD2 call made by TCRdb goes unchecked. The V gene's germline CDR1 is SGHAT and CDR2 FQDESV (reference sequence). CDR3 length: 15 amino acids. Complete variable domain (other parts from reference TRBV11-1 and TRBJ2-3): EAEVAQSPRYKITEKSQAVAFWCDPISGHATLYWYRQILGQGPELLVQFQDESVVDDSQLPKDRFSAERLKGVDSTLKIQPAELGDSAMYLCASSPGLAGADTQYFGPGTRLTVL.

The V call is TRBV5-1, the J call TRBJ2-3. Germline V lookup: CDR1 SGHRS, CDR2 YFSETQ. The CDR3 covers 14 residues. CDR3: CASSLGLITDTQYF. Together with reference TRBV5-1 and TRBJ2-3, the CDR3 gives the full variable domain: KAGVTQTPRYLIKTRGQQVTLSCSPISGHRSVSWYQQTPGQGLQFLFEYFSETQRNKGNFPGRFSGRQFSNSRSEMNVSTLELGDSALYLCASSLGLITDTQYFGPGTRLTVL.

The chain employs TRBV12-3 or TRBV12-4 and TRBJ2-1. This CDR3 is built from 12 residues. The CDR3 spells CASSLAMTEQFF.

This sequence joins TRBV5-5 and TRBJ2-5; the D call from TCRdb, TRBD1, cannot be confirmed without DNA. In germline, CDR1 is SGHKS, CDR2 YYEKEE (reference sequence). CDR3 length equals 17 residues. The CDR3 sequence: CASSTPAEGGMVETQYF.

This chain joins TRBV5-1 and TRBJ2-5; TCRdb's D call, TRBD2, is unchecked because there is no DNA. CDR1 is SGHRS, CDR2 YFSETQ, per germline. This CDR3 has 14 amino acids. The CDR3 here is CASSLGITSGTQYF.

CDR3 residues: CASSNSMNTEAFF. The V gene is TRBV27, the J gene TRBJ1-1. Germline CDR1 and CDR2: MNHEY and SMNVEV (reference sequence). The CDR3 runs 13 residues.

This chain connects TRBV6-5 to TRBJ2-1; no DNA is available, so the TRBD1 call from TCRdb remains unchecked. Germline loops: CDR1 MNHEY, CDR2 SVGAGI. This CDR3 is built from 12 residues. The CDR3 is CASSYSRGVKFF.

The rearrangement uses TRBV4-1 and TRBJ2-5; there is no DNA to check the TCRdb D call of TRBD1. This CDR3 contains 15 residues. Germline lookup yields CDR1 MGHRA and CDR2 YSYEKL. The CDR3 region is CASSQVGVAPETQYF.

The chain couples TRBV7-9 to TRBJ1-2. CDR1 and CDR2 (germline): SEHNR, FQNEAQ (reference sequence). The CDR3 covers 15 residues. The CDR3 spells CASSSSAVANYGYTF.

The J gene is TRBJ1-2, the V gene TRBV5-6; the D call of TRBD1 rests on TCRdb alone, since no DNA is present to check it. This CDR3 comprises 15 residues. Germline CDR1 SGHDT, CDR2 YYEEEE. Here the CDR3 reads CASSPQQGWNYGYTF. The full variable domain, with the rest looked up from reference TRBV5-6 and TRBJ1-2, is DAGVTQSPTHLIKTRGQQVTLRCSPKSGHDTVSWYQQALGQGPQFIFQYYEEEERQRGNFPDRFSGHQFPNYSSELNVNALLLGDSALYLCASSPQQGWNYGYTFGSGTRLTVV.